This T cell receptor beta chain was sequenced in a study of blood T cells in healthy people across ages. Findings and caveats of the study: Naive T cell percentage strongly correlated with TCR beta diversity. Lack of knowledge of donor CMV status possibly confounded expanded clonotype changes.

Total RNA was isolated from each sample in quantities of at least 6 micrograms. This clonotype was counted at least ten times. The antigen remains undetermined. The ends were cut back, 1 base at V and 2 bases at J, with 6 bases in the middle. This CDR3 region has 15 residues. CDR1 SGHTA and CDR2 FQGTGA come from the germline V gene. Using a J-beta primer mix together with a sample-barcoded 5' primer, a second PCR was run for roughly 6 to 12 cycles. TCRdb processed the 5' RACE reads anew with MiXCR; each CDR3 protein has one entry. The sample contains about 1.6 million distinct CDR3 sequences, almost 35% of which appear only once.

The sequenced material came from blood. The receptor comes from a woman in her twenties or thirties in good health. The chain uses TRBV7-3 and TRBJ2-6; possible D gene TRBD2, 5 bases. CDR3 DNA: TGTGCCAGCAGCTTAAAGGGAGCTGGGGCCAACGTCCTGACTTTC. Protein product: CASSLKGAGANVLTF.